The 2 T cell receptor beta chains listed next were all sequenced from one sample in a study of blood T cell repertoires in COVID-19 (dated by TCRdb to about 2020). The library was made by the immunoSEQ multiplex PCR assay. As stored in TCRdb, this immuneACCESS dataset retains in-frame rearrangements with V and J assigned. A fraction of the clones does not appear; measured against another copy, unresolved V genes explain less than half of the discrepancy, and the remainder lacks a known reason. This sample comprises a few hundred thousand clones, roughly 89% of them detected only once. The ten largest clones capture about 5.7% of the sample. Input material: PBMCs or T cells enriched from blood (not recorded which). These receptors came from a woman between 35 and 50 years old who had recovered from COVID-19.

This clone was observed a handful of times. The V gene is TRBV10-3, the J gene TRBJ1-2; perhaps TRBD1 as D (5 bases). Germline CDR1 reads ENHRY; CDR2 reads SYGVKD. V was trimmed by 2 bases and J by 0 bases, leaving 7 bases between them. CDR3 length equals 14 residues. The CDR3 DNA sequence: TGTGCCATCAGTGAGATACAGGCTAACTATGGCTACACCTTC. Translating it yields CAISEIQANYGYTF.

This clone was detected only a few times. The chain joins TRBV30 to TRBJ1-5; 9 bases map to TRBD1. Germline trimming cut 0 bases from V and 5 bases from J; bases unmatched to any gene: 5. CDR1 and CDR2 (germline): GTSNPN, SVGIG (reference sequence). The CDR3 is made up of 15 amino acids. The CDR3: CAWSVGTGSHQPQHF. The CDR3 DNA is TGTGCCTGGAGTGTGGGGACAGGGAGCCATCAGCCCCAGCATTTT. Variable domain in full (rest from reference TRBV30 and TRBJ1-5): SQTIHQWPATLVQPVGSPLSLECTVEGTSNPNLYWYRQAAGRGLQLLFYSVGIGQISSEVPQNLSASRPQDRQFILSSKKLLLSDSGFYLCAWSVGTGSHQPQHFGDGTRLSIL.